This is a list of T cell receptor beta chains from one sample in a study of T cells after yellow fever vaccination. TCRdb recomputed calls from the 5' RACE reads with MiXCR, one row per CDR3 protein. Of approximately 550,000 distinct CDR3 sequences in the sample, approximately 13% were seen once. The specimen was PBMCs, collected on the day of the yellow fever booster vaccination. The receptors were gathered from a man aged 30 to 45 who received the YFV17D yellow fever vaccine. Both conserved end residues are part of each CDR3. A D gene is named only where the DNA matches it firmly. Clone size is shown for a subset of rows, as once, few, many or a class of expanded clone.

d_gene: TRBD1
j_gene: TRBJ2-3
abundance: .
v_gene: TRBV20-1
CDR3aa: CSADRGDRDYDTQYF
CDR3nt: TGCAGTGCCGACAGAGGGGACAGGGATTATGATACGCAGTATTTT

d_gene: .
j_gene: TRBJ2-7
abundance: few
v_gene: TRBV20-1
CDR3aa: CSASGSASYEQYF
CDR3nt: TGCAGTGCTAGTGGTAGCGCTTCCTACGAGCAGTACTTC

d_gene: .
j_gene: TRBJ2-1
abundance: few
v_gene: TRBV29-1
CDR3aa: CSVSQGSYNEQFF
CDR3nt: TGCAGCGTTAGTCAGGGGTCCTACAATGAGCAGTTCTTC

d_gene: .
j_gene: TRBJ2-7
abundance: .
v_gene: TRBV19
CDR3aa: CASSTQSTYEQYF
CDR3nt: TGTGCCAGTAGTACTCAGAGTACCTACGAGCAGTACTTC

d_gene: .
j_gene: TRBJ2-7
abundance: .
v_gene: TRBV7-2
CDR3aa: CASSVGAGTVTYEQYF
CDR3nt: TGTGCCAGCAGCGTTGGAGCCGGGACTGTGACCTACGAGCAGTACTTC

d_gene: .
j_gene: TRBJ2-1
abundance: many
v_gene: TRBV19
CDR3aa: CASSLVPYNEQFF
CDR3nt: TGTGCCAGTAGCCTAGTCCCCTACAATGAGCAGTTCTTC

d_gene: .
j_gene: TRBJ1-2
abundance: few
v_gene: TRBV6-1
CDR3aa: CASSTPRPGLGLSNYGYTF
CDR3nt: TGTGCCAGCAGTACGCCCCGACCGGGCTTGGGTTTGTCTAACTATGGCTACACCTTC

d_gene: .
j_gene: TRBJ2-7
abundance: .
v_gene: TRBV4-2
CDR3aa: CASSQDGADGNVYEQYF
CDR3nt: TGTGCCAGCAGCCAAGATGGGGCGGACGGTAACGTATACGAGCAGTACTTC

d_gene: TRBD2
j_gene: TRBJ2-3
abundance: few
v_gene: TRBV5-4
CDR3aa: CASSNRLAGVTDTQYF
CDR3nt: TGTGCCAGCAGCAATCGACTAGCGGGTGTCACAGATACGCAGTATTTT

d_gene: .
j_gene: TRBJ2-7
abundance: few
v_gene: TRBV21-1
CDR3aa: CASSKRTGFSYEQYF
CDR3nt: TGTGCCAGCAGCAAACGGACAGGGTTTTCCTACGAGCAGTACTTC

d_gene: TRBD1
j_gene: TRBJ2-7
abundance: few
v_gene: TRBV6-2/TRBV6-3
CDR3aa: CASTGQGLYEQYF
CDR3nt: TGTGCCAGCACCGGACAGGGCCTCTACGAGCAGTACTTC

d_gene: .
j_gene: TRBJ2-7
abundance: .
v_gene: TRBV7-9
CDR3aa: CASSRRGTYEQYF
CDR3nt: TGTGCCAGCAGCCGGCGGGGTACCTACGAGCAGTACTTC

d_gene: TRBD1
j_gene: TRBJ2-5
abundance: .
v_gene: TRBV14
CDR3aa: CASSAHRGAIQETQYF
CDR3nt: TGTGCCAGCAGCGCACACAGGGGGGCGATCCAAGAGACCCAGTACTTC

d_gene: .
j_gene: TRBJ1-2
abundance: .
v_gene: TRBV28
CDR3aa: CASSLPANYGYTF
CDR3nt: TGTGCCAGCAGTTTACCAGCAAACTATGGCTACACCTTC

d_gene: .
j_gene: TRBJ2-7
abundance: few
v_gene: TRBV19
CDR3aa: CASSGKAGLSYEQYF
CDR3nt: TGTGCCAGTAGTGGTAAAGCGGGCCTCTCCTACGAGCAGTACTTC

d_gene: TRBD2
j_gene: TRBJ2-1
abundance: .
v_gene: TRBV6-5
CDR3aa: CASSYSRPREGYEQFF
CDR3nt: TGTGCCAGCAGTTACTCGAGACCCCGGGAGGGGTATGAGCAGTTCTTC

d_gene: .
j_gene: TRBJ2-1
abundance: few
v_gene: TRBV3-1
CDR3aa: CASSQEGITYNEQFF
CDR3nt: TGTGCCAGCAGCCAAGAAGGGATCACCTACAATGAGCAGTTCTTC

d_gene: .
j_gene: TRBJ2-3
abundance: few
v_gene: TRBV25-1
CDR3aa: CASSEQGTDTQYF
CDR3nt: TGTGCCAGCAGTGAACAGGGGACAGATACGCAGTATTTT

d_gene: .
j_gene: TRBJ2-7
abundance: few
v_gene: TRBV7-2
CDR3aa: CASTRIGTADEQYF
CDR3nt: TGTGCCAGCACCCGTATTGGGACGGCGGACGAGCAGTACTTC

d_gene: TRBD1
j_gene: TRBJ1-5
abundance: few
v_gene: TRBV7-9
CDR3aa: CASSRTGEGNQPQHF
CDR3nt: TGTGCCAGCAGCCGGACAGGGGAGGGCAATCAGCCCCAGCATTTT

d_gene: TRBD2
j_gene: TRBJ2-1
abundance: .
v_gene: TRBV4-3
CDR3aa: CASSQDPSGRDEQFF
CDR3nt: TGCGCCAGCAGCCAAGATCCTAGCGGGAGAGATGAGCAGTTCTTC

d_gene: TRBD2
j_gene: TRBJ2-7
abundance: many
v_gene: TRBV30
CDR3aa: CAWRSGLAYSYEQYF
CDR3nt: TGTGCCTGGAGGTCTGGACTAGCGTACTCCTACGAGCAGTACTTC

d_gene: TRBD2
j_gene: TRBJ2-1
abundance: few
v_gene: TRBV18
CDR3aa: CASSPPASGLGGEQFF
CDR3nt: TGTGCCAGCTCACCACCGGCTAGCGGTTTGGGTGGTGAGCAGTTCTTC

d_gene: .
j_gene: TRBJ1-5
abundance: .
v_gene: TRBV18
CDR3aa: CASSPNRAFQPQHF
CDR3nt: TGTGCCAGCTCACCGAACAGGGCGTTCCAGCCCCAGCATTTT

d_gene: TRBD1
j_gene: TRBJ1-1
abundance: .
v_gene: TRBV19
CDR3aa: CASSTIGTAPNTEAFF
CDR3nt: TGTGCCAGTAGCACAATAGGGACAGCACCGAACACTGAAGCTTTCTTT